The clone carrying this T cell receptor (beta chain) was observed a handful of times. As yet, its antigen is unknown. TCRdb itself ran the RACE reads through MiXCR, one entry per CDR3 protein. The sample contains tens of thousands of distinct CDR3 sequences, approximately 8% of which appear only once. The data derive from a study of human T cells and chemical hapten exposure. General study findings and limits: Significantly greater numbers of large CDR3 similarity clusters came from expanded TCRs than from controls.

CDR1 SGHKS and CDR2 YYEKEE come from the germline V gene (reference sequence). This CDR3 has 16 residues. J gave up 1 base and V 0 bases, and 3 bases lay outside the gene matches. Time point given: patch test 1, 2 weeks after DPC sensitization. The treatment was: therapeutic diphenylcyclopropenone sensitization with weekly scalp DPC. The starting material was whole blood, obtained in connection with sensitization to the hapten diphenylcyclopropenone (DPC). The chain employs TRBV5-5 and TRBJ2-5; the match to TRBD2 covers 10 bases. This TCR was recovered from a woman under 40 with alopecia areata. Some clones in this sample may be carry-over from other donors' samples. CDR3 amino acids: CASSLGSSGGQETQYF. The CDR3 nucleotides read TGTGCCAGCAGCTTGGGTTCTAGCGGGGGCCAAGAGACCCAGTACTTC. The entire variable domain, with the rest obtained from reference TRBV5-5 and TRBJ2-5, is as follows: DAGVTQSPTHLIKTRGQQVTLRCSPISGHKSVSWYQQVLGQGPQFIFQYYEKEERGRGNFPDRFSARQFPNYSSELNVNALLLGDSALYLCASSLGSSGGQETQYFGPGTRLLVL.